One T cell receptor beta chain is described in this entry. Amplification of the TCR beta CDR3 regions used RNA transcripts (as template). RT-PCR with HTBI primers came first, then second-round multiplex PCR. TCRdb called the multiplex PCR reads again in MiXCR, with one record for every CDR3 protein. The profile covers about 740,000 distinct CDR3 sequences, with roughly two fifths appearing a single time and 40% to 45% taken by the ten largest. This CDR3 region has 15 residues. V lost 6 bases and J lost 0, with 15 bases in between. CDR1 and CDR2 (germline): SEHNR, FQNEAQ (reference sequence). This entry is derived from a study of Graves' ophthalmopathy and Graves' hyperthyroidism.

This sequence originates from an adult man with Graves' ophthalmopathy. Material for sequencing was peripheral blood. The J gene is TRBJ2-7, the V gene TRBV7-9; the D gene could be TRBD1 or TRBD2 (5 bases each). CDR3 DNA sequence: TGTGCCAGCAGTATGGCAGGGACGGCCTCCTACGAGCAGTACTTC. Protein product: CASSMAGTASYEQYF.